Each of the 17 T cell receptor beta chains below was sequenced from the same sample in a study of shared clonotypes between healthy human individuals. The table came from immunoSEQ multiplex PCR; TCRdb's copy has only in-frame clones and leaves some out. This sample has around 500,000 clones, with 60% to 80% found just once. Input material: PBMCs. The receptor source for this set is a woman in her thirties or forties in good health. Some clones in this sample may be carry-over from other donors' samples.

This clone was observed a few times. The gene calls are TRBV5-1 and TRBJ2-2, with 12 positions matching TRBD2. The germline CDR1 and CDR2 sequences are SGHRS and YFSETQ. J was trimmed by 5 bases and V by 4 bases; bases with no gene match: 12. The CDR3 is 18 amino acids. The CDR3 coding sequence is TGCGCCAGCAGCGTACGGACTAGCGGGACTGGGATGACCGGGGAGCTGTTTTTT. Its protein is CASSVRTSGTGMTGELFF.

This clone was found a few times. V usage is TRBV2 and J usage is TRBJ2-7, with TRBD2 identical over 14 bases. CDR3 length: 16 residues. Trimming took 5 bases from V and 1 from J; bases not matched to a gene: 4. CDR1 and CDR2 from the germline V gene are SNHLY and FYNNEI. The CDR3 sequence is CASSRLAGGSSYEQYF. As DNA, the CDR3 is TGTGCCAGCAGTCGACTAGCGGGAGGGAGTTCCTACGAGCAGTACTTC.

This chain joins TRBV28 and TRBJ2-1; D ambiguous. Between the trimmed V and J ends, which lost 7 bases and 7 bases, there was a span of 14 bases. CDR1 is MDHEN and CDR2 is SYDVKM in the germline V gene. The CDR3 covers 13 residues. The CDR3 loop is CASNLFRWNEQFF. CDR3 DNA sequence: TGTGCCAGCAACCTTTTTAGGTGGAATGAGCAGTTCTTC.

The chain recombines TRBV5-8 with TRBJ1-5; D gene uncertain. CDR3 length equals 14 residues. Germline CDR1 and CDR2: SGHTS and YDEGEE. V was cut by 5 bases and J by 7 bases, with 16 bases left in between. CDR3 loop: CASSLDPPSQPQHF. CDR3 bases: TGTGCCAGCAGTCTGGACCCTCCCTCCCAGCCCCAGCATTTT. The complete variable domain, with remaining parts taken from reference TRBV5-8 and TRBJ1-5, reads EAGVTQSPTHLIKTRGQQATLRCSPISGHTSVYWYQQALGLGLQFLLWYDEGEERNRGNFPPRFSGRQFPNYSSELNVNALELEDSALYLCASSLDPPSQPQHFGDGTRLSIL.

The chain employs TRBV19 and TRBJ2-5; 7 bases map to TRBD2. The J segment lost 1 base and the V segment lost 3 bases, leaving 8 bases of the junction unmatched. Germline V gene sequence: CDR1 LNHDA, CDR2 SQIVND (reference sequence). The CDR3 is 16 amino acids. The CDR3 sequence is CASSMRAGRRQETQYF. The CDR3 nucleotides read TGTGCCAGTAGTATGAGGGCCGGGAGGCGCCAAGAGACCCAGTACTTC.

The chain couples TRBV30 to TRBJ2-5, with a tentative D call TRBD1 (6 bases). The CDR3 totals 14 residues. Germline V gives CDR1 GTSNPN, CDR2 SVGIG (reference sequence). Trimming left V 3 bases short and J 2 bases short, with 13 bases between. The CDR3 here is CAWRGALPQETQYF. The CDR3 DNA follows: TGTGCCTGGAGGGGGGCCCTGCCGCAAGAGACCCAGTACTTC.

On this clone itself: The sample carries other DNA sequences with the same CDR3. The chain employs TRBV7-9 and TRBJ2-5, with no clear D. Germline V gene lookup returns CDR1 SEHNR and CDR2 FQNEAQ (reference sequence). The CDR3 consists of 12 residues. The V end was cut by 2 bases, the J end by 4 bases, with 5 bases between. Written as DNA, the CDR3 is TGTGCCAGCAGCTTAATCGGAGAGACCCAGTACTTC. Translating it yields CASSLIGETQYF.

This rearrangement joins TRBV5-1 to TRBJ2-7; a possible D gene is TRBD2 (7 bases). Trimming removed 0 bases from V and 6 bases from J, with 19 bases in between. Germline V CDR1 and CDR2: SGHRS, YFSETQ. This CDR3 has 16 residues. CDR3 nucleotide sequence: TGCGCCAGCAGCTTGGGGGGCAGGGGACTAACACCCGAGCAGTACTTC. This gives the protein CASSLGGRGLTPEQYF.

The chain couples TRBV19 to TRBJ1-4; D unresolved. V lost 5 bases and J lost 4, with 11 bases in between. Germline V gives CDR1 LNHDA, CDR2 SQIVND (reference sequence). The CDR3 covers 14 residues. This CDR3 reads CASSLWGVNEKLFF. In DNA form, the CDR3 reads TGTGCCAGTAGTCTTTGGGGAGTTAATGAAAAACTGTTTTTT.

CDR3 bases: TGTGCCTGGAGAAGCGGGAGGGCCGTCCGTTTGGAGCTGTTTTTT. This sequence encodes CAWRSGRAVRLELFF. This chain links TRBV30 with TRBJ2-2, with TRBD2 matching 10 bases. Germline lookup yields CDR1 GTSNPN and CDR2 SVGIG (reference sequence). J gave up 10 bases and V 3 bases, and 11 bases lay outside the gene matches. The CDR3 loop spans 15 amino acids.

V and J are TRBV28 and TRBJ1-4; D is unresolved. Looked up from germline, CDR1 is MDHEN and CDR2 is SYDVKM. Between the trimmed V and J ends, which lost 6 bases and 8 bases, there was a span of 10 bases. This CDR3 is 12 amino acids long. The CDR3 reads CASSPPREKLFF. CDR3 DNA: TGTGCCAGCAGCCCCCCTAGGGAAAAACTGTTTTTT.

This sequence joins TRBV18 and TRBJ2-5; 12 bases align to TRBD2. Germline CDR1 reads KGHSH; CDR2 reads LQKENI. The length of the CDR3 is 17 residues. J lost 4 bases, V lost 0 bases, and 6 bases had no gene match. The CDR3 protein is CASSPPLAGGPRETQYF. In nucleotides, the CDR3 is TGTGCCAGCTCACCACCGCTAGCGGGAGGGCCTCGAGAGACCCAGTACTTC.

The chain links TRBV4-2 to TRBJ2-1; 7 bases match TRBD2. The CDR3 covers 16 residues. V gave up 4 bases and J gave up 8 bases; unmatched junction bases: 14. Germline loops: CDR1 LGHNA, CDR2 YNFKEQ. CDR3 sequence: CASSRSMAGVVDEQFF. Here the CDR3 DNA reads TGTGCCAGCAGCCGATCGATGGCGGGAGTCGTAGATGAGCAGTTCTTC.

The chain uses TRBV5-1 and TRBJ2-7; D is perhaps TRBD1 or TRBD2 (5 bases each). The V end lost 2 bases, the J end lost 2 bases, and 11 bases lay between the germline ends. Germline-derived CDR1 and CDR2 are SGHRS and YFSETQ. This CDR3 spans 14 amino acids. The CDR3 sequence: CASSFGTSPYEQYF. CDR3 in DNA: TGCGCCAGCAGCTTCGGGACGTCTCCCTACGAGCAGTACTTC.

This clone was seen a single time. V gene TRBV5-1 combines with J gene TRBJ2-5; possibly TRBD1 for D (5 bases). Germline V lookup: CDR1 SGHRS, CDR2 YFSETQ. V shed 5 bases and J shed 2 bases, with 10 bases lying between them. CDR3 length: 13 amino acids. CDR3: CASSWTQQETQYF. The DNA for the CDR3 is TGCGCCAGCAGTTGGACACAGCAAGAGACCCAGTACTTC.

The chain uses TRBV28 and TRBJ1-5, with 9 positions matching TRBD1. Germline CDR1 and CDR2: MDHEN and SYDVKM. Germline trimming cut 3 bases from V and 4 bases from J; bases unmatched to any gene: 7. The CDR3 has 16 amino acids. Here the CDR3 DNA reads TGTGCCAGCAGTTTTGTACAGGGGGCAAGGAATCAGCCCCAGCATTTT. Its translation: CASSFVQGARNQPQHF.

The rearrangement uses TRBV19 and TRBJ2-3; D gene unclear. Germline V gene lookup returns CDR1 LNHDA and CDR2 SQIVND (reference sequence). The CDR3 extends over 15 amino acids. The V end lost 2 bases, the J end lost 0 bases, and 9 bases lay between the germline ends. The CDR3 DNA is TGTGCCAGTAGTATACAGGCCCCTAGCACAGATACGCAGTATTTT. Amino acid sequence: CASSIQAPSTDTQYF.